This T cell receptor beta chain was found in a study of blood T cell repertoires in COVID-19. As for the study in general: Collection of acute and convalescent COVID-19 samples took place in the United States, Italy and Spain. From T cells, B-cell-depleted T cells, or PBMCs came the material, which was cDNA or gDNA.

Generated by immunoSEQ multiplex PCR, the TCRdb table keeps only in-frame clones and is missing some. The table has 250,000 to 350,000 clones, approximately 86% seen once; the top ten hold over 8%. The source material was peripheral blood. The receptor comes from a man aged 18 to 30 with active or convalescent COVID-19.

CDR3 region: CASSQPPDRQNTGELFF. The CDR3, as DNA: TGCGCCAGCAGCCAACCTCCGGACAGGCAGAACACCGGGGAGCTGTTTTTT. The chain couples TRBV4-1 to TRBJ2-2; 7 positions match TRBD1. Germline V CDR1 and CDR2: MGHRA, YSYEKL. Unmatched junction bases numbered 7, after V lost 2 bases and J lost 1 base. The CDR3 is 17 amino acids.